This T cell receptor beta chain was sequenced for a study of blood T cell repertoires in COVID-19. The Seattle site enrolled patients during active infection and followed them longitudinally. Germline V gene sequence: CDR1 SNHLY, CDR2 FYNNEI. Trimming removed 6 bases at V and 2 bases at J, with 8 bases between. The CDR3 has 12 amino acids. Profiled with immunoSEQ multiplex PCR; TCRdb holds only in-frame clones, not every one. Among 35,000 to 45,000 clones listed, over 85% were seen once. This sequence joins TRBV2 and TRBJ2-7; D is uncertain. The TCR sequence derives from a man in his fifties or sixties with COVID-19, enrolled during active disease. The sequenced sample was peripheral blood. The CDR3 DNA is TGTGCCAGCAGAGCAGGTACCTACGAGCAGTACTTC. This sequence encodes CASRAGTYEQYF.